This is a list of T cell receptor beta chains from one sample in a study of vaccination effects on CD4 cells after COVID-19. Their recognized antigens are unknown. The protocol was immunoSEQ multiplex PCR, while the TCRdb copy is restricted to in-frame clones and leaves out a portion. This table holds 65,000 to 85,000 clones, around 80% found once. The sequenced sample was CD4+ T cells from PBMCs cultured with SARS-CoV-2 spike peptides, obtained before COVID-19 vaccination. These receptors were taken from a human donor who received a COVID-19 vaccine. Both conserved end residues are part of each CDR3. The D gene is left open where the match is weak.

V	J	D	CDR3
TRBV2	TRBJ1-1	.	CASRGARGTEAFF
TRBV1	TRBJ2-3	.	CTSSQDHRLAGAPQVTDTQYF
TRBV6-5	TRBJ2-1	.	CASRPQGSSYNEQFF
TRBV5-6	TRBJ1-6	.	CASSRGWGDSYNSPLHF
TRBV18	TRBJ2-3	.	CASSPRLGGTDTQYF
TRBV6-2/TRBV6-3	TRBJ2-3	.	CASSYPEGGSDTQYF
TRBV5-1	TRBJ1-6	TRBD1	CASSRTGEVANSPLHF
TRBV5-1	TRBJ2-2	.	CASSWVTRGNTGELFF
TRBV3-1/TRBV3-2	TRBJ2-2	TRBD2	CASSHGTRNTGELFF
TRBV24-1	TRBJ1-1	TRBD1	CATSDYDREDTEAFF
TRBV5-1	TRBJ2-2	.	CASSISSGTVNTGELFF
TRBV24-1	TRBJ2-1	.	CATGVNEQFF
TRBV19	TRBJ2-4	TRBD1	CASSIPGQGIVQYF
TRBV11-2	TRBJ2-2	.	CASSLTATSNTGELFF
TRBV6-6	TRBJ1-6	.	CASSLNRSPLHF
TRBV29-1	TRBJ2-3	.	CSVEDPGMGPTDTQYF
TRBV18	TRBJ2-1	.	CASSPGNEQFF
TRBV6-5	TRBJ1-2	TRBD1	CASSYSTTGTDLGYTF
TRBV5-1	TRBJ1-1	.	CASQETGGLNTEAFF
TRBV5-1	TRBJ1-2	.	CASSLGIPYGYTF
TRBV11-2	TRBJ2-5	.	CASSLGQQETQYF
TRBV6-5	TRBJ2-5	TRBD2	CASSYRLAGQETQYF
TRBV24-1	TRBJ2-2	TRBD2	CATSVAGLTNTGELFF
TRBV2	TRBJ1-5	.	CASSPHGNQPQHF
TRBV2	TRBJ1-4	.	CASRIWVEKLFF
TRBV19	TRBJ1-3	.	CASSQQSSGNTIYF
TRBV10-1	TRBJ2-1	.	CASSDRAGRHNEQFF
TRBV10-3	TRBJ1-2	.	CAISDPTGTTANYGYTF
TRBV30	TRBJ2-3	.	CAWSVTGGTDTQYF
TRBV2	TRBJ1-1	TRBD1	CASSRDSWNTEAFF
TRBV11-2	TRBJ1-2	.	CASSLGESYGYTF
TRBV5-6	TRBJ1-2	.	CASSYGWDGYTF
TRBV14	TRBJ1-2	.	CASSAGTVSYGYTF
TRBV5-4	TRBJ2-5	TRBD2	CASSLRGGAETQYF
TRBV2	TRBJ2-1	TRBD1	CASSARQGVVGNEQFF
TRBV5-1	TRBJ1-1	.	CASSGGRSSNTEAFF
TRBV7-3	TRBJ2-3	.	CASSPRGSPSTDTQYF
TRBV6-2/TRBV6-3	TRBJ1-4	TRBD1	CASSGGTGSYEKLFF
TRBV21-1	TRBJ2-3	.	CASSVPGATGGGDTQYF
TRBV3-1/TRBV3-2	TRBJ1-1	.	CASSQSNTEAFF
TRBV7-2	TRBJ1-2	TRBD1	CASSPTGAVDYGYTF
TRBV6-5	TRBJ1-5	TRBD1	CASSSDRGSNQPQHF
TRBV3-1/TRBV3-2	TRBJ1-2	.	CASSQGQYYGYTF
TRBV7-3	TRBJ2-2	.	CASSLKSYQGVNTGELFF
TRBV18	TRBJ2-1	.	CASSAGSYNEQFF
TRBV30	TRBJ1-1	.	CAYEAGNTEAFF
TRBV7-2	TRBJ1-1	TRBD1	CASSLGTGAMNTEAFF
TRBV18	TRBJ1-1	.	CATTGQRTEAFF
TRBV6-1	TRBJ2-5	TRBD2	CASRIQRGGYVTQYF
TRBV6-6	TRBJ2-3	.	CASSRLLRDTQYF
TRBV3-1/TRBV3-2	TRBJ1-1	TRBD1	CASNRQGNTEAFF
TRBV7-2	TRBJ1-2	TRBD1	CASSPGGQGAPGYTF
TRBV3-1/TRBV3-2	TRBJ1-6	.	CASSQDLGAISNSPLHF
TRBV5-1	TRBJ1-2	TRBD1	CASSETGNGYTF
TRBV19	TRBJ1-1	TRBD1	CASSKGQGNTEAFF
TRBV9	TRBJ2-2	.	CASSAGGLNTGELFF
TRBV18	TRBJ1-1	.	CASSPPAAGETEAFF
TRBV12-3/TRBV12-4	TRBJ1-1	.	CASRQGYTEAFF